These T cell receptor beta chains were read from a single sample in a study of CD8 T cells in ankylosing spondylitis. One entry per CDR3 protein, called by TCRdb with MiXCR from the 5' RACE reads. Found here are 210,000 or so distinct CDR3 sequences, over 7% of them singletons; the top ten hold 4.8%. Sequencing was performed on blood, either unsorted or a sorted T cell fraction (not recorded which). The source is a female donor with ankylosing spondylitis or in good health (not recorded which). CDR3s leave out the opening cysteine and the closing phenylalanine or tryptophan.

j_gene,v_gene,CDR3aa
TRBJ1-1,TRBV14,ASTPELRDTEAF
TRBJ2-3,TRBV20-1,SAADGRAGTGGTDTQY
TRBJ2-1,TRBV19,ASSGTLYNEQF
TRBJ2-1,TRBV12-3/TRBV12-4,ASSFDRTSGGVQF
TRBJ1-5,TRBV20-1,SASGRLSNQPQH
TRBJ1-2,TRBV5-4,ASSLEGSRGYT
TRBJ2-6,TRBV12-3/TRBV12-4,ASCGKTDYNSGANVLT
TRBJ1-1,TRBV3-1,ASSPRAVQYTEAF
TRBJ2-7,TRBV10-3,AISGLGFVNEQY
TRBJ1-2,TRBV3-1,ASSQGPRGGYT
TRBJ1-2,TRBV9,ASSETGQEGYGYT
TRBJ2-1,TRBV19,ASRFRGSSGEQF
TRBJ1-5,TRBV2,ASRTQGRGNQPQH
TRBJ1-5,TRBV7-2,ASSPGENQPQH
TRBJ2-7,TRBV5-1,ASSFTGGASYEQY
TRBJ2-7,TRBV10-3,AISLDPAWEQY
TRBJ2-3,TRBV6-2/TRBV6-3,ASMGSGTDTQY
TRBJ1-1,TRBV29-1,SGGTLEAF
TRBJ1-6,TRBV5-1,ASSQTGNSPLH
TRBJ1-2,TRBV2,ASRDRRNYGYT
TRBJ2-1,TRBV24-1,ATSDRRVAGRNEQF
TRBJ2-2,TRBV14,ASSQVYAAGELF
TRBJ2-2,TRBV7-7,ASSLSVSTELF
TRBJ2-1,TRBV12-3/TRBV12-4,ASIVLAGGPNEQF
TRBJ2-7,TRBV9,ASSALALVPWDEQY
TRBJ2-1,TRBV12-3/TRBV12-4,ASRGSRGGNEQF
TRBJ1-3,TRBV11-2,ASSLESPATGGEPSGNTIY
TRBJ1-1,TRBV20-1,SARMTGAPNTEAF
TRBJ2-7,TRBV29-1,SGTESYEQY
TRBJ2-5,TRBV20-1,SARGTSGRGGLETQY
TRBJ1-5,TRBV29-1,SAAGQGNQPQH
TRBJ2-2,TRBV7-2,ASSTIRGLGTGELF
TRBJ1-4,TRBV4-3,ASSQAPGGEKLF
TRBJ2-1,TRBV12-3/TRBV12-4,ASSPPSVAGDGEQF
TRBJ2-2,TRBV9,ARSVGMDTGELF
TRBJ2-5,TRBV20-1,SARRHPFTGSETQY
TRBJ1-2,TRBV20-1,SARAAGRGLGGYT
TRBJ2-4,TRBV5-1,ASSSDPTGALGVQY
TRBJ1-2,TRBV6-1,ASSVTGTYYGYT
TRBJ2-3,TRBV20-1,SAFRGDTQY
TRBJ1-1,TRBV7-2,ASSLGRGTTEAF
TRBJ2-3,TRBV7-9,ASSLGGRPQTY
TRBJ2-5,TRBV6-1,ASSELAGGPQY
TRBJ2-1,TRBV28,ASTSGQGAGNEQF
TRBJ2-1,TRBV4-1,ASSPTFLEEQF
TRBJ2-5,TRBV5-1,ASSLAASGSLQETQY
TRBJ2-7,TRBV12-3/TRBV12-4,ASSFHPSGRPNSYEQY
TRBJ1-5,TRBV12-3/TRBV12-4,ASSLASSNQPQH
TRBJ1-4,TRBV7-9,ASSLGAGGEKLF